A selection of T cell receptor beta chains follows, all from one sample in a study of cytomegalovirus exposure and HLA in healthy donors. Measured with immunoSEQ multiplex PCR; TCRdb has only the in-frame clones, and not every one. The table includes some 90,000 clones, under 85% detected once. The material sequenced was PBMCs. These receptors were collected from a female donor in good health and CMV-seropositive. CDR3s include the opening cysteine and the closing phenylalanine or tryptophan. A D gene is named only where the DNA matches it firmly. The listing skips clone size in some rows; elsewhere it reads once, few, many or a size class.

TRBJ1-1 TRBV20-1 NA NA TGCAGTTCTCAGGGGACTGAAGCTTTCTTT CSSQGTEAFF
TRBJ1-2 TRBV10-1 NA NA TGCGCCAGCAGTGAGATTACGAGGGCTCCTAACTATGGCTACACCTTC CASSEITRAPNYGYTF
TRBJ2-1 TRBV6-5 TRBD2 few TGTGCCAGCACCCGGGGGGTAGCGGGGAATGAGCAGTTCTTC CASTRGVAGNEQFF
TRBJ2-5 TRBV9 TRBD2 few TGTGCCAGCAGTGAGCCGGGGGGAAAAGAGACCCAGTACTTC CASSEPGGKETQYF
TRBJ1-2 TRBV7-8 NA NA TGTGCCAGCAGCTCCCGAGAAAGGAGATACTATGGCTACACCTTC CASSSRERRYYGYTF
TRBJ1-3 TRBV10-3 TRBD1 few TGTGCCATCAGAAACGGGACAGAGGCTGGAAACACCATATATTTT CAIRNGTEAGNTIYF
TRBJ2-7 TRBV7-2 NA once TGTGCCAGCAGCACCCGGACCGAGGGCGAGCAGTACTTC CASSTRTEGEQYF
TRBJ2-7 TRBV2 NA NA TGTGCCAGCATTTTAGGCAGGGCAACCTACGAGCAGTACTTC CASILGRATYEQYF
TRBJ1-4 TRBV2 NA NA TGTGCCAGCGAAACTTATAGGGAGGAAAAACTGTTTTTT CASETYREEKLFF
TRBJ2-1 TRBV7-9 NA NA TGTGCCAGCAGCTCTCCCCTTGCGCCCGGGAGCTCCTACAATGAGCAGTTCTTC CASSSPLAPGSSYNEQFF
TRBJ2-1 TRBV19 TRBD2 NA TGTGCCAGTAGTATCTCCCGCGGGAGGGGCGGAGATGAGCAGTTCTTC CASSISRGRGGDEQFF
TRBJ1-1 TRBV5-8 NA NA TGTGCCAGCAGCTTGAGGGGCCTCCCGAACACTGAAGCTTTCTTT CASSLRGLPNTEAFF
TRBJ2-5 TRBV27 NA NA TGTGCCAGCAGTTGGGTAAGGGGCCAAGAGACCCAGTACTTC CASSWVRGQETQYF
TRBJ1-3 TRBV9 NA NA TGTGCCAGCAGCGTAGCTCGCTCTGGAAACACCATATATTTT CASSVARSGNTIYF
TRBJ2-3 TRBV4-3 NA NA TGCGCCAGCAGCCAAGGCCGGTTACGAGATACGCAGTATTTT CASSQGRLRDTQYF
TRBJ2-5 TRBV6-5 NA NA TGTGCCAGCAATCGGAAACACAGGGAGACCCAGTACTTC CASNRKHRETQYF
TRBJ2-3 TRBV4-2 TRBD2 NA TGTGCCAGCAGCCGCCTGGGAGCGGGGGGCAGGACAGATACGCAGTATTTT CASSRLGAGGRTDTQYF